Listed below are T cell receptor beta chains from one sample, sequenced in a study of T cell responses to AZD1222 COVID-19 vaccine. Measured with immunoSEQ multiplex PCR; TCRdb has only the in-frame clones, and not every one. The sample holds roughly 51,000 clones; approximately 86% are singletons and the top ten take 6% to 8%. Sequenced here: peripheral blood, sampled 28 days after the second AZD1222 dose. The receptor source for this set is an adult who received the AZD1222 COVID-19 vaccine. Each CDR3 is given with its conserved first and last residue. D genes are given only for firm matches. The size of a clone is reported for some rows only, either as once, few or many, or as a class for expanded clones.

>TRBJ1-3|TRBD1|TRBV3-1/TRBV3-2|.
CASSQETGGNTIYF
TGTGCCAGCAGCCAAGAGACAGGGGGAAACACCATATATTTT
>TRBJ2-7|TRBD2|TRBV7-2|.
CASSSPGGPHEQYF
TGTGCCAGCAGCTCACCGGGAGGTCCCCACGAGCAGTACTTC
>TRBJ1-2|.|TRBV5-1|.
CASSLDISGVRGYTF
TGCGCCAGCAGCTTGGATATATCAGGGGTTCGTGGCTACACCTTC
>TRBJ2-6|.|TRBV5-6|.
CASSLGQVVAGANVLTF
TGTGCCAGCAGCTTGGGTCAGGTGGTAGCTGGGGCCAACGTCCTGACTTTC
>TRBJ2-2|.|TRBV7-2|.
CASRLRWEDDTGELFF
TGTGCCAGCAGACTGAGGTGGGAGGACGACACCGGGGAGCTGTTTTTT
>TRBJ1-3|.|TRBV4-1|once
CASSQAMTVSGNTIYF
TGCGCCAGCAGCCAAGCGATGACCGTCTCTGGAAACACCATATATTTT
>TRBJ1-6|.|TRBV2|.
CASTPAASHNSPLHF
TGTGCCAGCACCCCCGCGGCCAGCCATAATTCACCCCTCCACTTT
>TRBJ1-5|.|TRBV28|.
CASRPSNQPQHF
TGTGCCAGCAGACCGAGCAATCAGCCCCAGCATTTT
>TRBJ2-7|.|TRBV6-5|.
CASSLSRASPYEQYF
TGTGCCAGCAGCCTCTCGAGAGCCAGCCCCTACGAGCAGTACTTC
>TRBJ1-6|TRBD1|TRBV3-1/TRBV3-2|.
CASSQIYGTGGNSPLHF
TGTGCCAGCAGCCAAATCTATGGGACAGGGGGTAATTCACCCCTCCACTTT
>TRBJ1-5|.|TRBV2|.
CASNPADNQPQHF
TGTGCCAGCAATCCCGCTGACAATCAGCCCCAGCATTTT
>TRBJ2-5|TRBD2|TRBV5-4|.
CASSILAGDETQYF
TGTGCCAGCAGCATACTAGCGGGAGACGAGACCCAGTACTTC
>TRBJ2-7|.|TRBV2|.
CASSEANSGRTYEQYF
TGTGCCAGCAGTGAAGCGAATTCTGGGAGGACCTACGAGCAGTACTTC
>TRBJ1-3|.|TRBV14|.
CASSHGAGPSGNTIYF
TGTGCCAGCAGCCATGGCGCAGGACCCTCTGGAAACACCATATATTTT
>TRBJ1-1|.|TRBV7-9|.
CASSLDPNTEAFF
TGTGCCAGCAGCTTAGATCCGAACACTGAAGCTTTCTTT
>TRBJ1-1|TRBD1|TRBV11-2|.
CASSFTGGTNTEAFF
TGTGCCAGCAGCTTCACAGGGGGAACGAACACTGAAGCTTTCTTT
>TRBJ1-4|.|TRBV10-3|.
CAISEISNEKLFF
TGTGCCATCAGTGAGATTTCTAATGAAAAACTGTTTTTT
>TRBJ2-1|.|TRBV7-2|.
CASSEKAGNSYNEQFF
TGTGCCAGCAGTGAGAAGGCGGGCAACTCCTACAATGAGCAGTTCTTC
>TRBJ2-7|TRBD2|TRBV27|.
CASSPRLAGDGEQYF
TGTGCCAGCAGTCCGCGACTAGCGGGGGACGGGGAGCAGTACTTC
>TRBJ2-3|TRBD1|TRBV9|.
CASSSRTGRMADTQYF
TGTGCCAGCAGCTCCCGGACAGGGAGGATGGCAGATACGCAGTATTTT
>TRBJ1-5|.|TRBV28|.
CASSLSAGRVEPQHF
TGTGCCAGCAGTTTATCGGCAGGGCGTGTTGAGCCCCAGCATTTT
>TRBJ2-5|TRBD1|TRBV5-6|.
CASSLGGGVQKETQYF
TGTGCCAGCAGCTTGGGAGGGGGCGTTCAAAAAGAGACCCAGTACTTC
>TRBJ2-7|.|TRBV7-2|.
CASSSSHYYEQYF
TGTGCCAGCAGCTCGAGCCACTACTACGAGCAGTACTTC
>TRBJ1-3|.|TRBV28|.
CASSSILNHGNTIYF
TGTGCCAGCAGTTCCATTTTGAATCATGGAAACACCATATATTTT
>TRBJ2-3|.|TRBV21-1|.
CASTAATQYF
TGTGCCAGCACGGCCGCTACGCAGTATTTT
>TRBJ1-5|.|TRBV7-2|.
CASSSSRDQHF
TGTGCCAGCAGCTCCTCCAGGGACCAGCATTTT
>TRBJ1-4|TRBD1|TRBV5-4|once
CASSFGTGDEKLFF
TGTGCCAGCAGCTTCGGGACAGGGGATGAAAAACTGTTTTTT
>TRBJ1-5|TRBD1|TRBV7-9|.
CASGQGNQPQHF
TGTGCCAGCGGACAGGGTAATCAGCCCCAGCATTTT
>TRBJ2-5|.|TRBV6-6|.
CASSYGETQYF
TGTGCCAGCAGTTACGGGGAGACCCAGTACTTC
>TRBJ1-2|.|TRBV7-9|.
CASSHGRLNGYTF
TGTGCCAGCAGCCATGGGAGATTAAATGGCTACACCTTC
>TRBJ2-1|.|TRBV18|.
CASSRGGRRSYNEQFF
TGTGCCAGCTCGCGAGGAGGGAGAAGGTCCTACAATGAGCAGTTCTTC
>TRBJ2-1|.|TRBV7-2|few
CASSSGELSYNEQFF
TGTGCCAGCAGCTCCGGGGAACTCTCCTACAATGAGCAGTTCTTC
>TRBJ2-5|TRBD2|TRBV5-1|.
CASSLALAGGETQYF
TGCGCCAGCAGCTTGGCACTAGCGGGAGGAGAGACCCAGTACTTC
>TRBJ2-7|.|TRBV6-5|.
CASRLGWVYEQYF
TGTGCCAGCCGCCTGGGATGGGTCTACGAGCAGTACTTC
>TRBJ2-5|.|TRBV19|.
CASQQTWAGETQYF
TGTGCCAGTCAGCAAACCTGGGCGGGGGAGACCCAGTACTTC
>TRBJ1-3|.|TRBV5-5|.
CASSYTGNSGNTIYF
TGTGCCAGCAGCTATACAGGGAACTCTGGAAACACCATATATTTT